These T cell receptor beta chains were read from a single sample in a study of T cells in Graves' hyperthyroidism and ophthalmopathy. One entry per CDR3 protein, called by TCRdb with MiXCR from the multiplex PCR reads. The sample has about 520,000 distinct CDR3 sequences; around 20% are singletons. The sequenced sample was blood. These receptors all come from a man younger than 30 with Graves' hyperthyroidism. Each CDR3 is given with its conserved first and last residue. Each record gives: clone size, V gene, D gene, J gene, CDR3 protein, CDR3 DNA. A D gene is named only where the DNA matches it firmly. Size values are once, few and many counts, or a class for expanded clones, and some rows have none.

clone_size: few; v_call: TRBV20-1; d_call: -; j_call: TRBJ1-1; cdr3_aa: CSAREDILTEAFF; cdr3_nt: TGCAGTGCTAGAGAGGATATATTGACTGAAGCTTTCTTT
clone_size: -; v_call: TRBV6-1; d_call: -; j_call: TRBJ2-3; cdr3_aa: CASSEMAAPDTQYF; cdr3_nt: TGTGCCAGCAGTGAAATGGCTGCCCCGGATACGCAGTATTTT
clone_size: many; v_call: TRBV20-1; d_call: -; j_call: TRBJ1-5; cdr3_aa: CSVSEHSNQPQHF; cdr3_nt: TGCAGTGTGAGCGAACATAGCAATCAGCCCCAGCATTTT
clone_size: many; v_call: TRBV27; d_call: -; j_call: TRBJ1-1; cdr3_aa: CASSLQGGVSTEAFF; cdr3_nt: TGTGCCAGCAGCTTGCAGGGCGGGGTATCCACTGAAGCTTTCTTT
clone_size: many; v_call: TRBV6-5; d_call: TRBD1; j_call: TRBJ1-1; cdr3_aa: CASRLTGGTTEAFF; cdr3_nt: TGTGCCAGCAGGTTAACAGGGGGTACCACTGAAGCTTTCTTT
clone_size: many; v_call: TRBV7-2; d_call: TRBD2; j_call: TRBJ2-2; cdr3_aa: CASSTRMGVLAANTGELFF; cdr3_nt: TGTGCCAGCAGCACTAGGATGGGAGTGCTAGCGGCGAACACCGGGGAGCTGTTTTTT
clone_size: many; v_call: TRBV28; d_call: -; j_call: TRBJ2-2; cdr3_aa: CASRSSSRDTGELFF; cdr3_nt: TGTGCCAGCAGGTCGTCATCTCGGGACACCGGGGAGCTGTTTTTT
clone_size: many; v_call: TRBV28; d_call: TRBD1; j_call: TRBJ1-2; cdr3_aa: CASSRQGAIYGYTF; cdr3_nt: TGTGCCAGCAGCCGACAGGGGGCTATCTATGGCTACACCTTC
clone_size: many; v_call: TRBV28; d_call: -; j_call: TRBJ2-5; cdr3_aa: CASSRTVQETQYF; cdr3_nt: TGTGCCAGCAGTCGGACAGTCCAAGAGACCCAGTACTTC
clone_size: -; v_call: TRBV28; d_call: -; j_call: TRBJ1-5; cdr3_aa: CASSPLVNQPQHF; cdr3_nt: TGTGCCAGCAGTCCATTAGTAAATCAGCCCCAGCATTTT
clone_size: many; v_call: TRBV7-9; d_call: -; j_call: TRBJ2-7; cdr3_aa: CASSYVTERQYF; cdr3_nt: TGTGCCAGCAGCTATGTGACGGAAAGGCAGTACTTC
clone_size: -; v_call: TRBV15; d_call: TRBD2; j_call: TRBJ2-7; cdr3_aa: CATSRDRTPGTSYYEQYF; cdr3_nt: TGTGCCACCAGCAGAGACCGAACCCCCGGGACTAGCTATTACGAGCAGTACTTC
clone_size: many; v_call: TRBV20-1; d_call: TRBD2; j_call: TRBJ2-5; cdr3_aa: CSARDPSGGYQETQYF; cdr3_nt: TGCAGTGCTAGAGATCCAAGCGGGGGATACCAAGAGACCCAGTACTTC
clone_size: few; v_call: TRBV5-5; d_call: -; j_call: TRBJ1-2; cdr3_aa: CASSLEGRNLYGYTF; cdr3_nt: TGTGCCAGCAGCTTGGAGGGCCGGAATCTTTATGGCTACACCTTC
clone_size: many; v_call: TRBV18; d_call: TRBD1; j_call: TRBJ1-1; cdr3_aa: CASSPGQGSRTEAFF; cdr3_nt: TGTGCCAGCTCACCGGGACAGGGATCGAGGACTGAAGCTTTCTTT
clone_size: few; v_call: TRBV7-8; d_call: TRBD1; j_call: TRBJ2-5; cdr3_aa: CASSLGQGRTQYF; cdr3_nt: TGTGCCAGCAGCTTAGGACAGGGGCGGACCCAGTACTTC
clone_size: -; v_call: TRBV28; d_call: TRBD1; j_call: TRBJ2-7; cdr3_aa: CASSSPWDRGMYEQYF; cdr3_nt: TGTGCCAGCAGTTCGCCGTGGGACAGGGGGATGTACGAGCAGTACTTC
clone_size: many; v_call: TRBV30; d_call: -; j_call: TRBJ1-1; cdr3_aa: CAWIWTTSSEAFF; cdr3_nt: TGTGCCTGGATATGGACCACGAGCAGTGAAGCTTTCTTT
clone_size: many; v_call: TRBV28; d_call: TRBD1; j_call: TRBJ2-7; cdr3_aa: CASSPTGVPYEQYF; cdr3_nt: TGTGCCAGCAGTCCGACAGGGGTGCCCTACGAGCAGTACTTC
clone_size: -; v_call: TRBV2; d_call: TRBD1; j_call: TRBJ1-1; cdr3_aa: CASSEGRQGPQVRDTEAFF; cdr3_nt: TGTGCCAGCAGTGAAGGCCGACAGGGGCCCCAAGTTAGGGACACTGAAGCTTTCTTT
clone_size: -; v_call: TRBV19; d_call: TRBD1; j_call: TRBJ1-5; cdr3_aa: CASSIRDSPNQPQHF; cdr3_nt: TGTGCCAGTAGTATTCGGGACAGCCCCAATCAGCCCCAGCATTTT
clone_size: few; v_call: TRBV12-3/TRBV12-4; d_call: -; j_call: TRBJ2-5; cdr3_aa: CASSLGAPGIGETQYF; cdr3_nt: TGTGCCAGCAGTTTAGGGGCGCCGGGAATAGGAGAGACCCAGTACTTC
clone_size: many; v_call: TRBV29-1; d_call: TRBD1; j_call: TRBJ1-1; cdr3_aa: CSSQTGVGEAFF; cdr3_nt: TGCAGCTCTCAGACAGGGGTCGGTGAAGCTTTCTTT
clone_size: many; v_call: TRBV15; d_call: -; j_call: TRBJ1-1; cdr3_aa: CATRDVGMNTEAFF; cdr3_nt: TGTGCCACGAGGGACGTGGGGATGAACACTGAAGCTTTCTTT
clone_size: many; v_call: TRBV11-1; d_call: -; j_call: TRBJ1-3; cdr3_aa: CASSPPWGSSSGNTIYF; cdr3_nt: TGTGCCAGCAGCCCTCCGTGGGGGTCGAGCTCTGGAAACACCATATATTTT
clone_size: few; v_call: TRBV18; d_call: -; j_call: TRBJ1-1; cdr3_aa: CASSLEVSYYRTDTEAFF; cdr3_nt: TGTGCCAGCTCACTAGAGGTTTCGTACTACAGAACGGACACTGAAGCTTTCTTT